The rows below give T cell receptor beta chains drawn from one sample of a study of T cell repertoires in cytomegalovirus infection. TCRdb fed the reads into MiXCR, producing one record per CDR3 protein. The sample consists of roughly 150,000 distinct CDR3 sequences, about 20% of them appearing once. Their antigen targets remain unknown. The material was CD8+ T cells from cultured PBMCs, obtained from culture after CMV antigen stimulation. The receptors come from a human donor in good health (CMV status not recorded). Some clones in this sample may be carry-over from other donors' samples. The CDR3 runs from the conserved cysteine through the conserved F or W.

j_call,v_call,cdr3_aa
TRBJ2-7,TRBV6-1,CASSEVSGAYEQYF
TRBJ2-5,TRBV7-6,CASSSRGGDPREGETQYF
TRBJ1-5,TRBV4-1,CASSQENVYNQPQHF
TRBJ1-5,TRBV19,CASSMLGGDQPQHF
TRBJ2-7,TRBV5-6,CASSLRREWYF
TRBJ2-7,TRBV14,CASSQRDRDRFHEQYF
TRBJ2-1,TRBV7-9,CASSGSRGRGYNEQFF
TRBJ2-3,TRBV18,CASSPNAGAFPDTQYF
TRBJ2-7,TRBV7-9,CASSLTDNSYEQYF
TRBJ1-5,TRBV19,CASLLGTLSNQPQHF
TRBJ2-3,TRBV7-2,CASSVSGGAADTQYF
TRBJ2-5,TRBV6-2/TRBV6-3,CASSAYRGMIQETQYF
TRBJ1-2,TRBV7-2,CASSFRGGDYGYTF
TRBJ1-2,TRBV6-2/TRBV6-3,CASRNMGQRTYGYTF
TRBJ2-5,TRBV7-8,CASSYRAGGYRRLIETQYF
TRBJ1-2,TRBV7-6,CASSFVVGTSVDYGYTF
TRBJ2-7,TRBV18,CASSPEANPTYEQYF
TRBJ1-1,TRBV7-2,CASSLVGDLNTEAFF
TRBJ2-3,TRBV7-2,CASSLAFSSGGRTDTQYF
TRBJ2-1,TRBV7-9,CASSLTAQVEDEQFF
TRBJ2-2,TRBV10-3,CAISDQGIDGELFF
TRBJ1-5,TRBV6-5,CASKKLGTGVSNQPQHF
TRBJ2-2,TRBV18,CASSPPASERTGELFF
TRBJ2-7,TRBV11-2,CASSRGYEQYF
TRBJ1-1,TRBV7-9,CASSPTEGSTEAFF